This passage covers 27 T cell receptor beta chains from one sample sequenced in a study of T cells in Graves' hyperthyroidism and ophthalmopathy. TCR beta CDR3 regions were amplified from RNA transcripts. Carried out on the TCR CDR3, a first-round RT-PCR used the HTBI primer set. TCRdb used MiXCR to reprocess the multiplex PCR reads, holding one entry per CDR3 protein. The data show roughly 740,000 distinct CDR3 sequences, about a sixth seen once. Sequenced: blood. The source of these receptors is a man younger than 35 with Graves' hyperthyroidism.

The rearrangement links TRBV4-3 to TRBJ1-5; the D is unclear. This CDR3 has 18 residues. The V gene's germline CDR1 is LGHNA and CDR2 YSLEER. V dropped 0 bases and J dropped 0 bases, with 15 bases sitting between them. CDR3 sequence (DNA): TGCGCCAGCAGCCAAGAGTTCTTCGGAGCGACTAGCAATCAGCCCCAGCATTTT. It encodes CASSQEFFGATSNQPQHF.

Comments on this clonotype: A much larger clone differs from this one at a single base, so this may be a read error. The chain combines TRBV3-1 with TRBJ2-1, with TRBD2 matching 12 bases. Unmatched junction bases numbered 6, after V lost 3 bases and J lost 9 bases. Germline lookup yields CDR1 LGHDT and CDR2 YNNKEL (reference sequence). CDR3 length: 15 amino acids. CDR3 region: CASSHLAGGPSEQFF. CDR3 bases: TGTGCCAGCAGCCATCTAGCGGGAGGGCCCAGTGAGCAGTTCTTC.

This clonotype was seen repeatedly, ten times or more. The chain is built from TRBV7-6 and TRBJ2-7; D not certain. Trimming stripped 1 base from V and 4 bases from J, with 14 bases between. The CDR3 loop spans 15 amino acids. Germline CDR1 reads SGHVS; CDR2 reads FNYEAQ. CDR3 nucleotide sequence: TGTGCCAGCAGCTTAGTCGGAGACTTGGCGTACGAGCAGTACTTC. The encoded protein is CASSLVGDLAYEQYF.

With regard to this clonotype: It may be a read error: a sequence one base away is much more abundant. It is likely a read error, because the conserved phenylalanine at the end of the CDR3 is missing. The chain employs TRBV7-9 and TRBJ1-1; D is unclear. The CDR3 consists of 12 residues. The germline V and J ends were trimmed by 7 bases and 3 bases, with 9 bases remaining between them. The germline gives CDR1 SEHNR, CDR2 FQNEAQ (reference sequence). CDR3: CASIGGDTEAFL. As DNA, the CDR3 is TGTGCCAGCATCGGTGGTGACACTGAAGCTTTCCTT.

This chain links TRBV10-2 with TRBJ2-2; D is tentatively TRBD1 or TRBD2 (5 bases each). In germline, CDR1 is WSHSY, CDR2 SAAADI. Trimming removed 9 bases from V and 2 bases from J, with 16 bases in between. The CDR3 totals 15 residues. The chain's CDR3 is CARKGDPANTGELFF. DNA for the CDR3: TGCGCCAGGAAAGGGGACCCAGCCAACACCGGGGAGCTGTTTTTT.

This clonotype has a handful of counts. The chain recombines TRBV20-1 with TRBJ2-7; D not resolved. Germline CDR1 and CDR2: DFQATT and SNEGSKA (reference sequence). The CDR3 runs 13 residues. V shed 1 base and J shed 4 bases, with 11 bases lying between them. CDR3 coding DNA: TGCAGTGCTAGAGCACCGGGCCTATACGAGCAGTACTTC. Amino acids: CSARAPGLYEQYF.

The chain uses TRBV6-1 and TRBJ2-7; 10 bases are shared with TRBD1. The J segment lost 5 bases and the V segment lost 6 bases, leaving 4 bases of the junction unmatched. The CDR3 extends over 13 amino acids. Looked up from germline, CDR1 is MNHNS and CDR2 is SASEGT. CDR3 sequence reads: CASRWTGGDEQYF. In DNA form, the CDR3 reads TGTGCCAGCAGGTGGACAGGGGGGGACGAGCAGTACTTC.

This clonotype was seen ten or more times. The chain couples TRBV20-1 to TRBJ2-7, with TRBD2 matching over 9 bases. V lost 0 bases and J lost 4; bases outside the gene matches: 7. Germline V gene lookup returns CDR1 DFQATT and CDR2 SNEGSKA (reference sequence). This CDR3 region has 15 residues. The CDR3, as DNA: TGCAGTGCTAGAGATGGCACTAGCGGGTGGTACGAGCAGTACTTC. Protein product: CSARDGTSGWYEQYF.

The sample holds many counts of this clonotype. CDR3 bases: TGTGCCAGCAGTCCCCGGGGGGGCCGGGGGGACGATGAGCAGTTCTTC. It encodes CASSPRGGRGDDEQFF. The chain links TRBV6-2 or TRBV6-3 to TRBJ2-1, with 8 bases matching TRBD2. Unmatched junction bases numbered 14, after V lost 5 bases and J lost 8 bases. Germline V gene lookup returns CDR1 MNHEY and CDR2 SVGEGT. The CDR3 runs 16 residues.

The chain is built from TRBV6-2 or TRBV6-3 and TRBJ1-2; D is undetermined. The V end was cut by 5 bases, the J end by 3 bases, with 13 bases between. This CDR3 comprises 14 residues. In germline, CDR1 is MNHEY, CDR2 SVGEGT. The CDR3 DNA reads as TGTGCCAGCAGTACTAGAGGACCCGACTATGGCTACACCTTC. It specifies CASSTRGPDYGYTF.

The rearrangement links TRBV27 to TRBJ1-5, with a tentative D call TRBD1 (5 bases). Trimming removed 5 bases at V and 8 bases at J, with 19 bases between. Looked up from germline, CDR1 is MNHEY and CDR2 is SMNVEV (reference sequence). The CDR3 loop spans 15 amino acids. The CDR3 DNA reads TGTGCCAGCAGTCCTAGCGCTACAGGAGTGGAGCCCCAGCATTTT. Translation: CASSPSATGVEPQHF.

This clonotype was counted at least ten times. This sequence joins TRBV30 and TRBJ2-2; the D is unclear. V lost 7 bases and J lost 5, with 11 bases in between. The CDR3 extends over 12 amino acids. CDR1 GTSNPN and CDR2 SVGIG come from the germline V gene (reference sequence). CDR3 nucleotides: TGTGCCTCCAACCTGGTAACCGGGGAGCTGTTTTTT. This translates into CASNLVTGELFF.

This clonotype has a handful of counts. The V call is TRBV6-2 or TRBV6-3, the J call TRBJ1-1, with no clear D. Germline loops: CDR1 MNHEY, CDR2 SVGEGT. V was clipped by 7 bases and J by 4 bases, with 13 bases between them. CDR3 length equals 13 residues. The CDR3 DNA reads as TGTGCCAGCACCGAACTTGGCAGCACTGAAGCTTTCTTT. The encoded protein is CASTELGSTEAFF.

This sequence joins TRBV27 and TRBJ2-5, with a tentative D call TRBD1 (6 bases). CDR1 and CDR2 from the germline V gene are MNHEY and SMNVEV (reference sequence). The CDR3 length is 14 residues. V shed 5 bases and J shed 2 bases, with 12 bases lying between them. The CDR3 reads CASSLLDSQETQYF. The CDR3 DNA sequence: TGTGCCAGCAGTCTCCTGGACAGTCAAGAGACCCAGTACTTC.

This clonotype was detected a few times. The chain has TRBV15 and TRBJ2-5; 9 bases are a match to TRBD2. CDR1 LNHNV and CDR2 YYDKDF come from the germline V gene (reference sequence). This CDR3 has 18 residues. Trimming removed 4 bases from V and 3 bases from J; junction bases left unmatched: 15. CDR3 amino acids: CATSTPLGIAGAEETQYF. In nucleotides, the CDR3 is TGTGCCACCAGCACACCACTCGGGATAGCGGGAGCGGAAGAGACCCAGTACTTC.

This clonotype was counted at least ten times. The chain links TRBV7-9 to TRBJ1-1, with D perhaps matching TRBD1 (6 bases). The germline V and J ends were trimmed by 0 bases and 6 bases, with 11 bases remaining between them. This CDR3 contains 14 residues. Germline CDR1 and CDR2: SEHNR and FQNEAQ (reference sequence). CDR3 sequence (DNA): TGTGCCAGCAGCTTAGCGGGGCGGACAGCTGAAGCTTTCTTT. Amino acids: CASSLAGRTAEAFF.

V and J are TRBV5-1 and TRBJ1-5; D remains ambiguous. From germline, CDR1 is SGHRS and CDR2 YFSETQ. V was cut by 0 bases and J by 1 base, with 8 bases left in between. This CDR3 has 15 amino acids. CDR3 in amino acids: CASSLAGVSNQPQHF. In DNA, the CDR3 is TGCGCCAGCAGCTTGGCCGGGGTGAGCAATCAGCCCCAGCATTTT. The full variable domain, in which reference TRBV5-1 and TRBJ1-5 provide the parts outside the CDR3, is KAGVTQTPRYLIKTRGQQVTLSCSPISGHRSVSWYQQTPGQGLQFLFEYFSETQRNKGNFPGRFSGRQFSNSRSEMNVSTLELGDSALYLCASSLAGVSNQPQHFGDGTRLSIL.

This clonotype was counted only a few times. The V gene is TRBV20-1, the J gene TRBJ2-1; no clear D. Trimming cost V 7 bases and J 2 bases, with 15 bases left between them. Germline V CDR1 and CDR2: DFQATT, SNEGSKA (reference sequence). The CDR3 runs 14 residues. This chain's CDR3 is CSVNMADPYNEQFF. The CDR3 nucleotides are TGCAGTGTTAATATGGCGGACCCCTACAATGAGCAGTTCTTC.

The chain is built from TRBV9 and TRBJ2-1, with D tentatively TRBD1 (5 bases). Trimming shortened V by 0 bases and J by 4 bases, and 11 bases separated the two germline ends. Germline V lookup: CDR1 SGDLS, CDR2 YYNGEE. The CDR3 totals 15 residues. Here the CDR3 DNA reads TGTGCCAGCAGCGTAGGGGGCGCAACTTACAATGAGCAGTTCTTC. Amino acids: CASSVGGATYNEQFF.

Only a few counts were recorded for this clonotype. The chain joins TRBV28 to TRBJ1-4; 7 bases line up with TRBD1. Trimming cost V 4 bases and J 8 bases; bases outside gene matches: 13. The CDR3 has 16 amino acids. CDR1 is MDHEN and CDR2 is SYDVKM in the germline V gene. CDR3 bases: TGTGCCAGCAGTTCCGCCCGACAGGGAGGGGAAGAAAAACTGTTTTTT. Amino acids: CASSSARQGGEEKLFF.

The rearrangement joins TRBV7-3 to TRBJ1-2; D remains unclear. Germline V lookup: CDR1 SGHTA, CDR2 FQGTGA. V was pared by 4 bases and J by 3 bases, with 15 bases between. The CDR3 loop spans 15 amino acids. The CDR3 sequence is CASSYQSLPYYGYTF. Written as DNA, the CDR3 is TGTGCCAGCAGCTACCAAAGTCTACCCTACTATGGCTACACCTTC.

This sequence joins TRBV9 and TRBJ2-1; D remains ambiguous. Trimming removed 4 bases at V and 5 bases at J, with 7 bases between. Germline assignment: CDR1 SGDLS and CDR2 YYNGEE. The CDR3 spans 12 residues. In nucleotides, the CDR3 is TGTGCCAGCAGCCGTAACCACAATGAGCAGTTCTTC. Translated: CASSRNHNEQFF.

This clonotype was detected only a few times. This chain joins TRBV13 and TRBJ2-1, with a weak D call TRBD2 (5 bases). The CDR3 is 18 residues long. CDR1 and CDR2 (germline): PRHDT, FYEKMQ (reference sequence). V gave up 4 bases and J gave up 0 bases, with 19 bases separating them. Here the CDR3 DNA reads TGTGCCAGCAGCTCTATTCGAGGGAACCAGAGCTCCTACAATGAGCAGTTCTTC. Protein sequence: CASSSIRGNQSSYNEQFF.

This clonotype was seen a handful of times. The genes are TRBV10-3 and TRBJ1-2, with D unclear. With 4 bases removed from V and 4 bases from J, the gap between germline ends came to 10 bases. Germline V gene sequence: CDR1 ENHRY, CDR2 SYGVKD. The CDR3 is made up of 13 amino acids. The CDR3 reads CAISVGNSYGYTF. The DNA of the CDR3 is TGTGCCATCAGTGTGGGGAATAGCTATGGCTACACCTTC.

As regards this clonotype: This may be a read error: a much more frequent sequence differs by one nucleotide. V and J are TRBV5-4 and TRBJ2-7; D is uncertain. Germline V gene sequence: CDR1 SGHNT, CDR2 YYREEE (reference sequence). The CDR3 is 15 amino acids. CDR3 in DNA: TGTGTCAGCAGCTTTAGGGCAGGTGCTACCTACGAGCAGTACTTC. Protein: CVSSFRAGATYEQYF. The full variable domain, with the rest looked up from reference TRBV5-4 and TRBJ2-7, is ETGVTQSPTHLIKTRGQQVTLRCSSQSGHNTVSWYQQALGQGPQFIFQYYREEENGRGNFPPRFSGLQFPNYSSELNVNALELDDSALYLCVSSFRAGATYEQYFGPGTRLTVT.

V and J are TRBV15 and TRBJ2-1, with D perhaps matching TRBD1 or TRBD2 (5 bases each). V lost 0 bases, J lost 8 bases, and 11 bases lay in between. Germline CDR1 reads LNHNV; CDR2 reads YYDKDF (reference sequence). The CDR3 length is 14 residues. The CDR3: CATSRDRGSDEQFF. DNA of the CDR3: TGTGCCACCAGCAGAGATCGGGGCTCGGATGAGCAGTTCTTC.

DNA of the CDR3: TGCAGCGTTGGAGACGGTTACACTGAAGCTTTCTTT. Translated, it gives CSVGDGYTEAFF. This chain uses TRBV29-1 with TRBJ1-1; no clear D gene. This CDR3 spans 12 amino acids. Between the trimmed V and J ends, which lost 4 bases and 3 bases, there was a span of 9 bases. The germline V gene encodes CDR1 SQVTM and CDR2 ANQGSEA.